A selection of T cell receptor beta chains follows, all from one sample in a study of T cell responses to AZD1222 COVID-19 vaccine. Only in-frame clones appear in the TCRdb table, and some are missing; sequencing was by immunoSEQ multiplex PCR. The sample yields tens of thousands of clones, around 88% seen once. The specimen comprised peripheral blood, sampled on day 0 of AZD1222 vaccination. These receptor sequences come from an adult in good health. Both conserved end residues are part of each CDR3. The D gene is left open where the match is weak. Some rows have no size entry. The others give once, few or many, or a class for an expanded clone.

clone_size | j_call | d_call | v_call | cdr3_length | cdr3_aa | cdr3_nt
. | TRBJ2-7 | . | TRBV11-2 | 14 | CASSSRDRGIEQYF | TGTGCCAGCAGTTCACGGGATCGGGGCATCGAGCAGTACTTC
. | TRBJ2-7 | TRBD2 | TRBV10-3 | 15 | CAISDRAGGPLEQYF | TGTGCCATCAGTGACCGAGCGGGAGGGCCTCTCGAGCAGTACTTC
few | TRBJ2-1 | . | TRBV30 | 9 | CAWGNEQFF | TGTGCCTGGGGCAATGAGCAGTTCTTC
. | TRBJ2-7 | . | TRBV20-1 | 11 | CSARDQIAQYF | TGCAGTGCTAGAGATCAAATAGCGCAGTACTTC
once | TRBJ2-7 | . | TRBV28 | 16 | CASSPPSERVDYEQYF | TGTGCCAGCAGTCCTCCTAGTGAGCGGGTGGACTACGAGCAGTACTTC
. | TRBJ2-3 | TRBD2 | TRBV7-2 | 15 | CASSSSGLSTDTQYF | TGTGCCAGCAGTTCTAGCGGGTTAAGCACAGATACGCAGTATTTT
once | TRBJ2-7 | . | TRBV28 | 16 | CASSSGGLASPYEQYF | TGTGCCAGCAGTTCCGGTGGATTGGCGTCCCCCTACGAGCAGTACTTC
. | TRBJ2-1 | TRBD1 | TRBV2 | 14 | CASRRDRDYNEQFF | TGTGCCAGCCGCCGGGACAGAGATTACAATGAGCAGTTCTTC
few | TRBJ1-1 | . | TRBV29-1 | 12 | CSVEYSNTEAFF | TGCAGCGTGGAGTATTCGAACACTGAAGCTTTCTTT
. | TRBJ2-1 | . | TRBV7-9 | 14 | CASSLVLIYNEQFF | TGTGCCAGCAGCTTAGTTCTGATATACAATGAGCAGTTCTTC
. | TRBJ2-3 | TRBD1 | TRBV10-3 | 13 | CAIRTGSTDTQYF | TGTGCCATCAGGACAGGGAGCACAGATACGCAGTATTTT
. | TRBJ2-2 | . | TRBV11-2 | 13 | CASSLLDVGELFF | TGTGCCAGCAGCTTATTGGACGTCGGGGAGCTGTTTTTT